In its sample, the clone carrying this T cell receptor (beta chain) was seen many times. Its antigen is undetermined. Looked up from germline, CDR1 is SEHNR and CDR2 is FQNEAQ (reference sequence). The CDR3 contains 13 residues. Trimming removed 5 bases at V and 5 bases at J, with 13 bases between. Individual cDNA molecules received unique molecular identifiers during library preparation. TCRdb reprocessed the 5' RACE reads with MiXCR, giving one entry per CDR3 protein. There are 30,000 to 40,000 distinct CDR3 sequences in the sample; 5% occur only once, and roughly 14% lies in the top ten. The entry originates in a study of early T cells in non-severe SARS-CoV-2 infection. Overall study: Bulk RNA taken from unsorted whole blood was sequenced, leaving chains unpaired. Overall study results and limits: The matching step, a VDJdb search, favored anti-spike CD8 responses and missed private and CD4 specificities.

The chain has TRBV7-9 and TRBJ2-7; D call uncertain. This clonotype originated in an adult who was a healthcare worker with PCR-confirmed SARS-CoV-2 infection or an uninfected control (not recorded which). Sample: whole blood. The CDR3 reads CASSRVPKDEQYF. As DNA, the CDR3 is TGTGCCAGCAGCCGGGTCCCAAAGGACGAGCAGTACTTC.